The source of this T cell receptor beta chain is a study of blood T cell repertoires in COVID-19 (dated by TCRdb to 2019 to 2021). Regarding the research as a whole: Collaborator samples came from the United States, Italy and Spain and covered acute and convalescent phases of COVID-19. Nearly every sample came with metadata listing a de-identified subject ID, COVID-19 status, age in years and sex. The samples were drawn from the first 160 participants of the ongoing ImmuneRACE study and from some 1,300 subjects provided by 6 global collaborators. Deeply sampled blood TCRbeta repertoires from subjects exposed to, actively infected with, or recovered from COVID-19 were included in the dataset. The material from the prospective study consisted of cDNA or gDNA derived from T cells, B-cell-depleted T cells, or PBMCs. The repertoires were released in a freely available public database intended as a resource for research on the immune response to SARS-CoV-2. Where available, HLA class I and class II types were obtained from metadata supplied by the sample provider rather than from assay-based typing. General conclusions and limits of the study: How much clinical and demographic metadata was included differed by source and by participant, and the metadata was provided uncurated.

Collaborating institutions collected whole blood in K2EDTA tubes following their own protocols. For TCRbeta analysis, collaborators shipped samples in one of three forms: frozen whole blood, isolated PBMCs, or DNA extracted from either of those sample types. Trimming removed 3 bases from V and 2 bases from J, leaving 8 bases between the germline ends. CDR1 KGHSH and CDR2 LQKENI were looked up in the germline V gene. The CDR3 sequence holds 13 residues, the cysteine and phenylalanine included. The retained sequence is limited to the CDR3, 39 bases, with the frame set at the first base. This clone was counted a single time. Its antigen remains unidentified. No much larger clone exists at a distance of one base, and base qualities are not known. The immunoSEQ Assay, a bias-controlled multiplex PCR, was used to amplify TCRbeta CDR3 regions from genomic DNA. For the original study's pipeline: Nucleated cell counts per sample were estimated from amplification of reference gene primers within the assay. Sequence reads were collapsed and filtered to measure the absolute abundance of every unique TCRbeta CDR3 rearrangement. For each sample, productive Simpson clonality was calculated by taking the square root of Simpson's diversity index across productive rearrangements. Held by TCRdb, this immuneACCESS table contains in-frame sequences only and omits some clones. Under half of the omission traces to an unresolved V gene where checked; the cause of the rest is unknown. V and J calls and clone size are as listed in that table; D and trimming were resolved from the DNA. The table for this sample lists approximately 210,000 clones; over 80% of them were counted only once. The top ten hold around 2.6% of the sample.

The clonotype comes from a woman between 70 and 85 years old with active or convalescent COVID-19. Sequenced: peripheral blood. This receptor chain uses TRBV18 and TRBJ2-7; a confident D gene designation cannot be given. The CDR3 protein is CASSPADPYEQYF. The base sequence is TGTGCCAGCTCACCCGCAGATCCCTACGAGCAGTACTTC.